The 25 T cell receptor beta chains below come from one sample, sequenced in a study of blood T cell repertoires in COVID-19. Using immunoSEQ multiplex PCR, the repertoire was profiled, and TCRdb retains in-frame clones only, with some absent. The sample shows 190,000 or so clones, around 79% of them seen only once. The sequenced sample was peripheral blood. These receptors originate from a man in his fifties or sixties who had recovered from COVID-19.

The gene calls are TRBV6-5 and TRBJ1-2; D may be TRBD1 (5 bases). This CDR3 is built from 15 residues. Looked up from germline, CDR1 is MNHEY and CDR2 is SVGAGI. V lost 8 bases to trimming and J lost 8 bases, with 24 bases between them. The CDR3: CASLKRGGTGGGYTF. The CDR3 nucleotides are TGTGCCAGCCTTAAAAGAGGAGGGACGGGAGGCGGCTACACCTTC.

This chain links TRBV5-6 with TRBJ2-5; D is perhaps TRBD1 (5 bases). V was trimmed by 3 bases and J by 4 bases, leaving 19 bases between them. Germline V gene data show CDR1 as SGHDT and CDR2 as YYEEEE. The length of the CDR3 is 16 residues. In DNA form, the CDR3 reads TGTGCCAGCAGCTCAGGGCTGGGGTCGAGTTTAGAGACCCAGTACTTC. Encoded protein: CASSSGLGSSLETQYF. The variable domain in full, with the rest retrieved from reference TRBV5-6 and TRBJ2-5, is DAGVTQSPTHLIKTRGQQVTLRCSPKSGHDTVSWYQQALGQGPQFIFQYYEEEERQRGNFPDRFSGHQFPNYSSELNVNALLLGDSALYLCASSSGLGSSLETQYFGPGTRLLVL.

The V call is TRBV6-5, the J call TRBJ1-1; 9 nucleotides align to TRBD1. CDR3 length: 15 amino acids. The V segment lost 10 bases and the J segment 4 bases; nucleotides outside the gene matches: 13. The germline V gene encodes CDR1 MNHEY and CDR2 SVGAGI. CDR3 nucleotides: TGTGCCACAAACCGTCCCGGGACAGGGAGCACTGAAGCTTTCTTT. It specifies CATNRPGTGSTEAFF.

The chain combines TRBV5-1 with TRBJ2-3; D possibly corresponds to TRBD1 (5 bases). With 4 bases removed from V and 4 bases from J, the gap between germline ends came to 13 bases. CDR1 and CDR2 from the germline V gene are SGHRS and YFSETQ. The CDR3 spans 14 residues. In DNA, the CDR3 is TGCGCCAGCAGCCCAGGGCAGGGTTCAGATACGCAGTATTTT. It specifies CASSPGQGSDTQYF.

The chain combines TRBV20-1 with TRBJ1-1; D is uncertain. Germline V gene lookup returns CDR1 DFQATT and CDR2 SNEGSKA (reference sequence). The CDR3 consists of 11 residues. V lost 6 bases and J lost 5, with 10 bases in between. The CDR3 loop is CSARGGTEAFF. As DNA, the CDR3 is TGCAGTGCGCGGGGTGGTACTGAAGCTTTCTTT.

The J gene is TRBJ1-4, the V gene TRBV5-5; the D is unclear. CDR3 length equals 15 residues. V dropped 4 bases and J dropped 8 bases, with 18 bases sitting between them. The germline gives CDR1 SGHKS, CDR2 YYEKEE (reference sequence). The CDR3 region is CASSPGIGFNEKLFF. CDR3 nucleotides: TGTGCCAGCAGCCCGGGTATCGGGTTTAACGAAAAACTGTTTTTT.

The V gene is TRBV24-1, the J gene TRBJ2-3; 9 positions match TRBD1. V shed 2 bases and J 1 base; nucleotides not matched to a gene: 3. Germline values: CDR1 KGHDR, CDR2 SFDVKD. The CDR3 has 16 amino acids. The CDR3 region is CATSDSRDRGTDTQYF. In DNA form, the CDR3 reads TGTGCCACCAGTGATTCCCGGGACAGGGGCACAGATACGCAGTATTTT.

The chain links TRBV19 to TRBJ2-3; 11 nucleotides match TRBD2. The CDR3 has 18 amino acids. Germline V gene sequence: CDR1 LNHDA, CDR2 SQIVND (reference sequence). The junction had 14 bases not matched to a gene; V was cut back by 3 bases and J by 6 bases. The CDR3 bases are TGTGCCAGTAGTATTGGGCCCACTAGCGGGAGACGACCTGATACGCAGTATTTT. Translated: CASSIGPTSGRRPDTQYF.

The chain combines TRBV4-2 with TRBJ1-1, with 10 bases aligning to TRBD1. With 1 base clipped from V and 1 base from J, the junction kept 6 bases outside the gene matches. The CDR3 loop spans 17 amino acids. Germline V gives CDR1 LGHNA, CDR2 YNFKEQ. In DNA, the CDR3 is TGTGCCAGCAGCCAAGGGACAGGGGGGTCTTGGAACACTGAAGCTTTCTTT. It specifies CASSQGTGGSWNTEAFF.

V and J are TRBV25-1 and TRBJ2-1; tentative D call: TRBD2 (6 bases). Trimming removed 4 bases from V and 9 bases from J, with 16 bases in between. Germline V gene lookup returns CDR1 MGHDK and CDR2 SYGVNS. This CDR3 is 14 amino acids long. The CDR3 here is CASSGSGPGTEQFF. CDR3 DNA: TGTGCCAGCAGTGGTAGCGGTCCAGGTACTGAGCAGTTCTTC.

V and J are TRBV24-1 and TRBJ1-1; D ambiguous. Per the germline V gene, CDR1 is KGHDR and CDR2 is SFDVKD. With 4 bases removed from V and 6 bases from J, the gap between germline ends came to 11 bases. This CDR3 contains 13 residues. The CDR3 nucleotides are TGTGCCACCAGTGACCCCCAGCGGCCTGAAGCTTTCTTT. It translates to CATSDPQRPEAFF.

The genes are TRBV7-3 and TRBJ1-2; 9 bases align to TRBD1. CDR3 size: 15 residues. The J segment lost 2 bases and the V segment lost 6 bases, leaving 7 bases of the junction unmatched. The V gene's germline CDR1 is SGHTA and CDR2 FQGTGA. The CDR3 DNA sequence: TGTGCCAGCAGTCCCACAGGGGGCAGGAACTATGGCTACACCTTC. The encoded protein is CASSPTGGRNYGYTF.

V gene TRBV5-1 combines with J gene TRBJ2-7, with D unresolved. This CDR3 comprises 14 residues. Germline V gene lookup returns CDR1 SGHRS and CDR2 YFSETQ. V was clipped by 7 bases and J by 0 bases, with 14 bases between them. For the CDR3, the DNA is TGCGCCAGCCGTGTGGTACCCAGCTCCTACGAGCAGTACTTC. It translates to CASRVVPSSYEQYF.

The count of this clone is one. V gene TRBV11-3 combines with J gene TRBJ2-1; possible D gene TRBD2, 7 bases. V was shortened by 5 bases and J by 9 bases, with 17 bases between the two germline ends. This CDR3 contains 14 residues. Germline V lookup: CDR1 SGHNT, CDR2 YENEEA. CDR3 in amino acids: CASSRGGGESEQFF. CDR3 bases: TGTGCCAGCAGCCGAGGAGGGGGGGAGTCTGAGCAGTTCTTC.

The CDR3 DNA is TGTGCCAGCAGTGACCAGACAGGGACTGGAAACACCATATATTTT. As protein: CASSDQTGTGNTIYF. The V call is TRBV6-1, the J call TRBJ1-3; 7 bases are shared with TRBD1. Germline V gene data show CDR1 as MNHNS and CDR2 as SASEGT. V lost 3 bases to trimming and J lost 2 bases; unmatched junction nucleotides: 4. This CDR3 contains 15 residues.

The chain joins TRBV30 to TRBJ2-5, with TRBD1 matching over 9 bases. The CDR3 is made up of 15 amino acids. The V and J ends lost 1 base and 2 bases, in that order; junction bases with no gene match: 5. CDR1 and CDR2 from the germline V gene are GTSNPN and SVGIG (reference sequence). In DNA form, the CDR3 reads TGTGCCTGGAGTGGACTGGGACAGGGACAAGAGACCCAGTACTTC. Its translation: CAWSGLGQGQETQYF.

The chain recombines TRBV30 with TRBJ2-7; D might be TRBD2 (6 bases). V was clipped by 1 base and J by 9 bases, with 13 bases between them. The CDR3 loop spans 12 amino acids. Germline CDR1 is GTSNPN and CDR2 is SVGIG (reference sequence). CDR3 sequence reads: CAWSAGTGVQYF. The CDR3 DNA sequence: TGTGCCTGGAGTGCTGGGACGGGGGTGCAGTACTTC. Full variable domain (missing parts from reference TRBV30 and TRBJ2-7): SQTIHQWPATLVQPVGSPLSLECTVEGTSNPNLYWYRQAAGRGLQLLFYSVGIGQISSEVPQNLSASRPQDRQFILSSKKLLLSDSGFYLCAWSAGTGVQYFGPGTRLTVT.

This chain connects TRBV4-2 to TRBJ2-5; 13 bases match TRBD2. Per germline, CDR1 LGHNA and CDR2 YNFKEQ. The CDR3 totals 16 residues. Unmatched junction bases numbered 4, after V lost 1 base and J lost 5 bases. In DNA, the CDR3 is TGTGCCAGCAGCCAAGGACTAGCGGGAGGTGGGGAGACCCAGTACTTC. Protein sequence: CASSQGLAGGGETQYF.

The chain joins TRBV2 to TRBJ1-6, with D tentatively TRBD1 (5 bases). The length of the CDR3 is 14 residues. The germline V and J ends were trimmed by 7 bases and 7 bases, with 14 bases remaining between them. Germline V gene sequence: CDR1 SNHLY, CDR2 FYNNEI. CDR3 DNA: TGTGCCAGCACAGGGAAAGGTTGGAATTCACCCCTCCACTTT. Protein: CASTGKGWNSPLHF. The full variable domain, in which reference TRBV2 and TRBJ1-6 provide the parts outside the CDR3, is EPEVTQTPSHQVTQMGQEVILRCVPISNHLYFYWYRQILGQKVEFLVSFYNNEISEKSEIFDDQFSVERPDGSNFTLKIRSTKLEDSAMYFCASTGKGWNSPLHFGNGTRLTVT.

This chain joins TRBV11-2 and TRBJ1-2, with D possibly being TRBD1 (6 bases). V gave up 4 bases and J gave up 4 bases, with 22 bases separating them. The CDR3 runs to 17 residues. CDR1 and CDR2 from the germline V gene are SGHAT and FQNNGV. Here the CDR3 reads CASSSSASGGLVYGYTF. The CDR3 DNA is TGTGCCAGCAGCTCCTCCGCCAGTGGGGGCTTAGTCTATGGCTACACCTTC. Full variable domain (outside the CDR3, taken from reference TRBV11-2 and TRBJ1-2): EAGVAQSPRYKIIEKRQSVAFWCNPISGHATLYWYQQILGQGPKLLIQFQNNGVVDDSQLPKDRFSAERLKGVDSTLKIQPAKLEDSAVYLCASSSSASGGLVYGYTFGSGTRLTVV.

The chain has TRBV30 and TRBJ2-7; TRBD1 is a possible D gene (6 bases). The CDR3 contains 15 residues. With 3 bases removed from V and 2 bases from J, the gap between germline ends came to 17 bases. Germline CDR1 and CDR2: GTSNPN and SVGIG (reference sequence). CDR3 amino acids: CAWSKQGPVTYEQYF. CDR3 nucleotides: TGTGCCTGGAGCAAACAGGGCCCTGTGACCTACGAGCAGTACTTC. The whole variable domain, remainder taken from reference TRBV30 and TRBJ2-7, is SQTIHQWPATLVQPVGSPLSLECTVEGTSNPNLYWYRQAAGRGLQLLFYSVGIGQISSEVPQNLSASRPQDRQFILSSKKLLLSDSGFYLCAWSKQGPVTYEQYFGPGTRLTVT.

This chain uses TRBV14 with TRBJ1-2; unclear D gene. Deletions cut 4 bases from V and 4 bases from J, with 10 bases between. Germline CDR1 and CDR2: SGHDN and FVKESK. CDR3 length equals 13 residues. CDR3 loop: CASSPRSGYGYTF. The CDR3 DNA follows: TGTGCCAGCAGCCCAAGATCGGGCTATGGCTACACCTTC.

J is TRBJ1-6 and V is TRBV28, with D perhaps matching TRBD1 (5 bases). The CDR3 sequence is 13 residues long. The germline V and J ends were trimmed by 11 bases and 9 bases, with 17 bases remaining between them. Germline CDR1 MDHEN, CDR2 SYDVKM. CDR3: CASRQGRVSPLHF. The CDR3, as DNA: TGTGCCTCCCGTCAGGGAAGGGTTTCACCCCTCCACTTT.

This chain links TRBV6-5 with TRBJ2-5, with TRBD1 matching 7 bases. CDR1 is MNHEY and CDR2 is SVGAGI in the germline V gene. With 2 bases clipped from V and 3 bases from J, the junction kept 3 bases outside the gene matches. The length of the CDR3 is 14 residues. The DNA for the CDR3 is TGTGCCAGCAGTTACGTTGGGACAGAAGAGACCCAGTACTTC. Protein sequence: CASSYVGTEETQYF.

The V call is TRBV7-8, the J call TRBJ2-1; TRBD1 is a possible D gene (5 bases). CDR3 size: 14 residues. Germline V gene data show CDR1 as SGHVS and CDR2 as FQNEAQ. The V end was cut by 1 base, the J end by 6 bases, with 10 bases between. In nucleotides, the CDR3 is TGTGCCAGCAGCTTAGTAGTAGGGGTCAATGAGCAGTTCTTC. Amino acids: CASSLVVGVNEQFF. The full variable domain, rest sourced from reference TRBV7-8 and TRBJ2-1, is GAGVSQSPRYKVAKRGQDVALRCDPISGHVSLFWYQQALGQGPEFLTYFQNEAQLDKSGLPSDRFFAERPEGSVSTLKIQRTQQEDSAVYLCASSLVVGVNEQFFGPGTRLTVL.